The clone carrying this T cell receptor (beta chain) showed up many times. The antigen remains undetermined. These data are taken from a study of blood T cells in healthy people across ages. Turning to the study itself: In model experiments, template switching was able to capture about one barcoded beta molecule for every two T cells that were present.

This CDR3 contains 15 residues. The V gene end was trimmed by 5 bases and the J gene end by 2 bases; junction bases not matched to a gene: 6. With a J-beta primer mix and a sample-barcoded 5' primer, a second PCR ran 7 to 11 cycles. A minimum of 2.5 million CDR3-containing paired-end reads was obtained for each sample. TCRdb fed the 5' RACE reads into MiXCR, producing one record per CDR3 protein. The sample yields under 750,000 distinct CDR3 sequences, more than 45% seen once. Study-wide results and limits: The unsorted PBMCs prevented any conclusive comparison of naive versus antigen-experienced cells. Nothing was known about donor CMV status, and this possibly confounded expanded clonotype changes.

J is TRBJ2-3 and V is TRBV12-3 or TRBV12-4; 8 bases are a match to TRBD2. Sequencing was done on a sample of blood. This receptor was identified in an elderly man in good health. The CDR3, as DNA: TGTGCCAGCAGTCAATTTAGCGGGGTCACAGATACGCAGTATTTT. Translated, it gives CASSQFSGVTDTQYF.